The 2 T cell receptor beta chains reported below all come from one sample, sequenced in a study of CD4 T cells in relation to SARS-CoV-2 and coronaviruses. Antigens for these TCRs are unknown. Profiling relied on immunoSEQ multiplex PCR, and the TCRdb table lists in-frame clones only, not all of them. The sample records 15,000 to 25,000 clones, around 80% being singletons. Before the COVID-19 pandemic, during about 2010-2018, CD4+ T cells were taken from unexposed donors. Isolation of CD4+ T cells took place after 10 days in culture. The sample taken for sequencing was CD4+ T cells from PBMCs, cultured in vitro. Receptor source: a human donor in good health.

This rearrangement joins TRBV5-6 to TRBJ2-7, with D possibly TRBD1 on 6 matching bases. Germline values: CDR1 SGHDT, CDR2 YYEEEE. This CDR3 comprises 15 residues. V was pared by 5 bases and J by 7 bases, with 22 bases between. The DNA for the CDR3 is TGTGCCAGCAGTCTTACCGACAGGCCGGGGACGGAGCAGTACTTC. Translation gives CASSLTDRPGTEQYF.

The rearrangement uses TRBV3-1 (or the pseudogene TRBV3-2) and TRBJ2-7; no clear D. Per the germline V gene, CDR1 is LGHDT and CDR2 is YNNKEL (reference sequence). The length of the CDR3 is 13 residues. The ends were cut back, 4 bases at V and 7 bases at J, with 14 bases in the middle. DNA for the CDR3: TGTGCCAGCAGCCCCCGCATAGGAGTTGAGCAGTACTTC. Translating gives CASSPRIGVEQYF.